This T cell receptor (beta chain) was observed in a study of blood T cell repertoires in COVID-19. Study background: From T cells, B-cell-depleted T cells, or PBMCs came the material, which was cDNA or gDNA.

In the authors' workflow: For nucleated cells, counts were estimated from reference gene primer amplification. Generated by immunoSEQ multiplex PCR, the TCRdb table keeps only in-frame clones and is missing some. V, J and clone size derive from that table, while D and trimming were established from the DNA sequence. Of 150,000 or so clones listed, more than 60% are singletons. V gave up 5 bases and J gave up 0 bases, with 15 bases separating them. Germline V CDR1 and CDR2: SGHVS, FQNEAQ. The CDR3 is 16 residues long. The source material was peripheral blood. This chain connects TRBV7-8 to TRBJ2-3, with D tentatively TRBD1 (6 bases). The receptor comes from a woman aged 50 to 65 with active or convalescent COVID-19. CDR3 loop: CASSPGDTPSTDTQYF. The CDR3 coding sequence is TGTGCCAGCAGCCCCGGGGACACCCCTAGCACAGATACGCAGTATTTT.